Below are 7 T cell receptor beta chains sequenced from a single sample in a study of tumor and adjacent non-tumor tissue in lung cancer. A modified ARM-PCR protocol with three rounds of nested PCR amplified TCRbeta. Via MiXCR, TCRdb re-called the multiplex PCR reads, giving one row per CDR3 protein. This sample has 90,000 to 110,000 distinct CDR3 sequences, with about 75% found just once. RNA was extracted from bulk tissue without any cell sorting. The sequencing input was lung tumor tissue. These receptor sequences come from a woman aged 55-75 years with non-small cell lung cancer.

The chain is built from TRBV28 and TRBJ1-6, with TRBD1 matching over 9 bases. The V and J ends lost 4 bases and 9 bases, in that order; junction bases with no gene match: 7. The CDR3 covers 15 residues. Per the germline V gene, CDR1 is MDHEN and CDR2 is SYDVKM. The CDR3 bases are TGTGCCAGCAGTTCCTCCGGGACAGGGAGTTCACCCCTCCACTTT. Translated, it gives CASSSSGTGSSPLHF.

Notes on this clonotype: In this CDR3 the conserved last residue, phenylalanine or tryptophan, is missing, so a read error is likely. The CDR3 spells CASSAWTGVKTEELFL. The CDR3 DNA is TGTGCCAGCAGCGCCTGGACAGGGGTGAAGACCGAGGAGCTGTTTCTT. The chain carries TRBV11-1 and TRBJ2-2; 9 positions agree with TRBD1. Germline V gene lookup returns CDR1 SGHAT and CDR2 FQDESV (reference sequence). CDR3 length: 16 amino acids.

The chain links TRBV4-3 to TRBJ2-4; 9 bases line up with TRBD2. The CDR3 has 19 amino acids. V dropped 7 bases and J dropped 2; count of bases not matched to a gene: 18. The germline gives CDR1 LGHNA, CDR2 YSLEER. CDR3 in amino acids: CASNHLGRESGRTKNIQYF. CDR3 DNA: TGCGCCAGCAACCATCTCGGAAGGGAAAGCGGGAGGACCAAAAACATTCAGTACTTC.

This clonotype was recorded only once. A read error is possible here, since a much larger clone lies one base away. The chain uses TRBV20-1 and TRBJ2-1; 14 bases are shared with TRBD2. Germline loops: CDR1 DFQATT, CDR2 SNEGSKA (reference sequence). The CDR3 spans 17 residues. The trim removed 4 bases at V and 4 bases at J, leaving 9 bases unmatched. DNA for the CDR3: TGCAGTGCTAAAGAGGGGACTAGCGGGGGATTGTACAATGAGCAGTTCTTC. Its protein product is CSAKEGTSGGLYNEQFF.

This clonotype was observed a handful of times. At one end the junction does not follow the germline gene, possibly because of a read error. The rearrangement links TRBV11-3 to TRBJ2-7; 8 nucleotides align to TRBD1. Germline CDR1 and CDR2: SGHNT and YENEEA. The CDR3 spans 15 residues. The CDR3 DNA reads as TGTACCAGCAGCTTAGTCGGGACAGGTTCCTACGAGCAGTACTTC. It encodes CTSSLVGTGSYEQYF.

A remark on this clonotype: Since a much larger clone is just one base distant, this may be a read error. The chain combines TRBV29-1 with TRBJ2-7; 7 bases agree with TRBD1. The length of the CDR3 is 14 residues. The germline V gene encodes CDR1 SQVTM and CDR2 ANQGSEA. The CDR3 DNA is TGCAGCGTTGAAAGGGGACAGAACTCCCACGAGCAGTACTTC. Protein sequence: CSVERGQNSHEQYF.

Worth noting for this clonotype: Given a much more abundant clone one base away, this may be a read error. The gene calls are TRBV4-3 and TRBJ2-1; TRBD2 matches 8 bases. With V trimmed by 4 bases and J by 8 bases, 10 bases remained unmatched. This CDR3 has 15 residues. Germline V gene data show CDR1 as LGHNA and CDR2 as YSLEER. The CDR3 is CASSLTGGPEYEQFF. Here the CDR3 DNA reads TGCGCCAGCAGCCTAACGGGAGGGCCGGAGTATGAGCAGTTCTTC.